The T cell receptor (beta chain) described here comes from a study of T cells after yellow fever vaccination. TCRdb used MiXCR to reprocess the 5' RACE reads, holding one entry per CDR3 protein. The sample gives 450,000 to 600,000 distinct CDR3 sequences, 17% of which show up once; 15% to 20% is in the top ten. In its sample, this clonotype was seen a few times. The sequencing used PBMCs, collected more than 4 days after the first yellow fever vaccination. The sequence came from a man in his late teens or twenties who received the YFV17D yellow fever vaccine.

CDR3 sequence (DNA): TGTGCCAGCACTCTCGCGGGGTGGAAGACCCAGTACTTC. It codes for CASTLAGWKTQYF. This chain joins TRBV12-3 or TRBV12-4 and TRBJ2-5, with D possibly TRBD2 on 6 matching bases. V lost 7 bases, J lost 6 bases, and 15 bases lay in between. The length of the CDR3 is 13 residues.